Below, one T cell receptor (beta chain) is given with its context. Its matching antigen is unknown. The V end was cut by 3 bases, the J end by 0 bases, with 8 bases between. The V gene's germline CDR1 is MNHEY and CDR2 SMNVEV (reference sequence). CDR3 length equals 15 residues. This specimen comes from a study of T cell clones after liver transplantation. On the study more broadly: Immunosuppression withdrawal was tried within 2 years after liver transplantation in this trial. TCRbeta sequencing after a pre-transplant mixed lymphocyte reaction identified graft-donor-reactive clones, later tracked in post-transplant blood. Graft-donor-reactive sequences were compared with third-party-reactive TCRbeta sequences from pre-transplant mixed lymphocyte reactions.

The study, taken as a whole, reports: Donor-reactive sequences fell more than third party-reactive ones, suggesting partial deletion.

Using immunoSEQ multiplex PCR, the repertoire was profiled, and TCRdb retains in-frame clones only, with some absent. The repertoire holds about 70,000 clones, with 80% as singletons. The gene calls are TRBV27 and TRBJ1-4; no clear D. The sequencing here drew on CD4+ T cells from blood, taken 12 months after liver transplant. The TCR sequence derives from a human patient who received a liver transplant. The graft donor may have contributed some T cells. Here the CDR3 reads CASSLYLATNEKLFF. DNA for the CDR3: TGTGCCAGCAGTTTGTACCTTGCAACTAATGAAAAACTGTTTTTT. Looking up the rest from reference TRBV27 and TRBJ1-4 gives the full variable domain: EAQVTQNPRYLITVTGKKLTVTCSQNMNHEYMSWYRQDPGLGLRQIYYSMNVEVTDKGDVPEGYKVSRKEKRNFPLILESPSPNQTSLYFCASSLYLATNEKLFFGSGTQLSVL.